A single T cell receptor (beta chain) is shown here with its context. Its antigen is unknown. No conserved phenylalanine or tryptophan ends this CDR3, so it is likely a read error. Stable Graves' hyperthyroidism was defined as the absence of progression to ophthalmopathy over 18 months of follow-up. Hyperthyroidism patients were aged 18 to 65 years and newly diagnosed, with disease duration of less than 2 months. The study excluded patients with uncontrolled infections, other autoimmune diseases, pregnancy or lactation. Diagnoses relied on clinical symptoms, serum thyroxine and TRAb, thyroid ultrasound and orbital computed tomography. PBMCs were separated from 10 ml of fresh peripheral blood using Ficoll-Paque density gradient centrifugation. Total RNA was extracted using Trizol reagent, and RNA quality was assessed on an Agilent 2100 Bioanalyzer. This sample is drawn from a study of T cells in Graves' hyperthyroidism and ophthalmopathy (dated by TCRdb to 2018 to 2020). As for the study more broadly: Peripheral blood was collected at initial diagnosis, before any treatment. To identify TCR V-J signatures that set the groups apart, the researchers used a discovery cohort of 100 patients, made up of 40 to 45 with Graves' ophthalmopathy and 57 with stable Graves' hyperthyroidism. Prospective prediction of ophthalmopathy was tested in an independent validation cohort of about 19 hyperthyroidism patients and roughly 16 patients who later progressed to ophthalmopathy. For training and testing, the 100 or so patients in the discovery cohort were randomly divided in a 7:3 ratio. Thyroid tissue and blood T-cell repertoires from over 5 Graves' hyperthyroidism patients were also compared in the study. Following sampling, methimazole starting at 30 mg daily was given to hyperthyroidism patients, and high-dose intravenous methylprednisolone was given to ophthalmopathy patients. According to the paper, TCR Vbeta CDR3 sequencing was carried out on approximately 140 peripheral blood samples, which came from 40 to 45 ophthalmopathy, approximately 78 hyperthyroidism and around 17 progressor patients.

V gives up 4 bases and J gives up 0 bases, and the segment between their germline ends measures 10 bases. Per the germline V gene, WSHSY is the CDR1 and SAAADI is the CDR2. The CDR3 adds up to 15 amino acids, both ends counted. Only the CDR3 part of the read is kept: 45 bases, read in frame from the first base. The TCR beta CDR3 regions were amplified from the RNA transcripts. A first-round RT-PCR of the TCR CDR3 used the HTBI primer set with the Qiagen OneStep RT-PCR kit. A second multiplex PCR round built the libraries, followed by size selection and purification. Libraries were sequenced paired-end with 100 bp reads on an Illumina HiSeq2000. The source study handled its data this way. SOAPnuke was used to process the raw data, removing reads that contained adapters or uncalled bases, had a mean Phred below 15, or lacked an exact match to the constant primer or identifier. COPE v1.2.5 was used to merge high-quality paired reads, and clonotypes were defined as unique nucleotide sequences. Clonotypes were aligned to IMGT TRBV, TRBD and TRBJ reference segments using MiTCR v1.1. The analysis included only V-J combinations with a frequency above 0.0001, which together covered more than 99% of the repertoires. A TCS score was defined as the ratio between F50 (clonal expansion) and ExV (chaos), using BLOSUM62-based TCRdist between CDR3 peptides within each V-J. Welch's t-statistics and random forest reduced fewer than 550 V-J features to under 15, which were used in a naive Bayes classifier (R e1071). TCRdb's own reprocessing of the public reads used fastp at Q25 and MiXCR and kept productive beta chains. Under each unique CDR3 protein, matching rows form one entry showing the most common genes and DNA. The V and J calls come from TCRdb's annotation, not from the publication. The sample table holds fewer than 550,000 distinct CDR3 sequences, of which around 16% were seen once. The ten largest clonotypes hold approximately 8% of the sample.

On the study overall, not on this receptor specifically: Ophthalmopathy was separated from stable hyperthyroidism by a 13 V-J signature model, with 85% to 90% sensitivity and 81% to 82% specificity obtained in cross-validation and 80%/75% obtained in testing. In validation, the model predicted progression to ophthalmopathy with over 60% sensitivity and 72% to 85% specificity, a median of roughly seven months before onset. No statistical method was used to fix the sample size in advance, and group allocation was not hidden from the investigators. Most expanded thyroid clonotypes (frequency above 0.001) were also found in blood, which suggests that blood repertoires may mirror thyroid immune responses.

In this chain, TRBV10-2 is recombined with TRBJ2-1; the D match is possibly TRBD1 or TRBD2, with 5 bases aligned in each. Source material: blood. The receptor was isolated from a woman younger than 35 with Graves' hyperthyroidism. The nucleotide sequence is TGCGCCAGCAGTGGAGGGGCTAGCTCCTACAATGAGCAGTTCCTC. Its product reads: CASSGGASSYNEQFL.